The TCR beta chain described here comes from a study of shared clonotypes between healthy human individuals. Only in-frame clones appear in the TCRdb table, and some are missing; sequencing was by immunoSEQ multiplex PCR. This table has 550,000 to 800,000 clones, roughly 70% appearing once. Study observations and caveats: Naive CD4 clonotypes were shared across a handful of donors at about 5.3%.

Negatively enriched CD4+ T cells were divided by CD45RA into naive and memory. The CDR3 spans 14 residues. The germline CDR1 and CDR2 sequences are SEHNR and FQNEAQ (reference sequence). The ends were cut back, 5 bases at V and 3 bases at J, with 10 bases in the middle. Remarks on this clone: Its target is unknown.

The TCR comes from a woman aged 25 to 45 in good health. Sequencing was done on a sample of memory CD4+ T cells sorted from blood. Subset given: CD45RA-negative fraction. The gene calls are TRBV7-9 and TRBJ1-4; D gene unclear. The CDR3 protein is CASSPGAANEKLFF. For the CDR3, the DNA is TGTGCCAGCAGCCCCGGAGCAGCTAATGAAAAACTGTTTTTT. Variable domain in full (rest from reference TRBV7-9 and TRBJ1-4): DTGVSQNPRHKITKRGQNVTFRCDPISEHNRLYWYRQTLGQGPEFLTYFQNEAQLEKSRLLSDRFSAERPKGSFSTLEIQRTEQGDSAMYLCASSPGAANEKLFFGSGTQLSVL.